Below, 23 T cell receptor beta chains from the same sample are listed, as sequenced in a study of T cells in narcolepsy. Libraries were prepared by immunoSEQ multiplex PCR; TCRdb keeps only in-frame clonotypes and omits some of them. Among some 30,000 clones listed, roughly 87% were seen once. The sequenced sample was CD45RA- memory CD4+ T cells from PBMCs. The receptors were sampled from a human donor with narcolepsy.

The CDR3 DNA sequence: TGTGCCAGCAGTTTAAAGGGGGGTACGCAGTATTTT. Protein sequence: CASSLKGGTQYF. The chain recombines TRBV28 with TRBJ2-3; D assignment may be TRBD1 or TRBD2 (6 bases each). V was shortened by 2 bases and J by 8 bases, with 8 bases between the two germline ends. CDR1 is MDHEN, CDR2 SYDVKM, per germline. This CDR3 region has 12 residues. Combining the CDR3 with reference TRBV28 and TRBJ2-3 gives the whole variable domain DVKVTQSSRYLVKRTGEKVFLECVQDMDHENMFWYRQDPGLGLRLIYFSYDVKMKEKGDIPEGYSVSREKKERFSLILESASTNQTSMYLCASSLKGGTQYFGPGTRLTVL.

This chain connects TRBV5-4 to TRBJ2-5; 14 nucleotides align to TRBD2. Germline CDR1 reads SGHNT; CDR2 reads YYREEE (reference sequence). Trimming removed 3 bases from V and 5 bases from J; junction bases left unmatched: 12. The CDR3 loop spans 18 amino acids. CDR3 bases: TGTGCCAGCAGCTCCTGGACTAGCGGGGGGAATAGGAAGGAGACCCAGTACTTC. It translates to CASSSWTSGGNRKETQYF.

The J gene is TRBJ1-2, the V gene TRBV19; unclear D gene. The CDR3 runs to 13 residues. The ends were cut back, 3 bases at V and 0 bases at J, with 5 bases in the middle. Germline V lookup: CDR1 LNHDA, CDR2 SQIVND (reference sequence). The CDR3 here is CASSMRANYGYTF. The DNA for the CDR3 is TGTGCCAGTAGTATGCGTGCTAACTATGGCTACACCTTC.

The gene calls are TRBV6-1 and TRBJ2-1; D uncertain. Trimming removed 5 bases at V and 5 bases at J, with 7 bases between. This CDR3 is 12 amino acids long. The V gene's germline CDR1 is MNHNS and CDR2 SASEGT. The CDR3 region has the DNA TGTGCCAGCAGTCGGTCGGACAATGAGCAGTTCTTC. This sequence encodes CASSRSDNEQFF.

This CDR3 is CASSLGGGRANEKLFF. Here the CDR3 DNA reads TGTGCCAGCAGCCTCGGGGGGGGCAGGGCTAATGAAAAACTGTTTTTT. V usage is TRBV28 and J usage is TRBJ1-4, with D tentatively TRBD1 (6 bases). Per germline, CDR1 MDHEN and CDR2 SYDVKM. This CDR3 region has 16 residues. Trimming removed 6 bases at V and 3 bases at J, with 17 bases between.

The rearrangement joins TRBV14 to TRBJ2-1; D remains ambiguous. Trimming shortened V by 1 base and J by 6 bases, and 7 bases separated the two germline ends. Per germline, CDR1 SGHDN and CDR2 FVKESK. CDR3 size: 13 residues. Here the CDR3 reads CASSQASINEQFF. CDR3 bases: TGTGCCAGCAGCCAAGCCTCGATCAATGAGCAGTTCTTC.

The V call is TRBV27, the J call TRBJ2-7, with a tentative D call TRBD2 (7 bases). CDR1 is MNHEY, CDR2 SMNVEV, per germline (reference sequence). The CDR3 has 13 residues. V was cut by 2 bases and J by 9 bases, with 14 bases left in between. CDR3 in DNA: TGTGCCAGCAGTTTAATCCGGGGGGCGGGGCAGTACTTC. Its translation is CASSLIRGAGQYF.

The chain recombines TRBV23-1 with TRBJ2-1; TRBD2 agrees at 7 bases. TRBV23-1 is assigned to the ORF class and has an uncertain function. This CDR3 has 18 residues. V shed 2 bases and J 8 bases; nucleotides not matched to a gene: 18. The DNA for the CDR3 is TGCGCCAGCAGTCAACCCCGACCCGGGGGGAGTCATCGTCATGAGCAGTTCTTC. Amino acids: CASSQPRPGGSHRHEQFF.

The chain combines TRBV7-9 with TRBJ1-2, with 9 bases identical to TRBD1. The junction had 8 bases not matched to a gene; V was cut back by 5 bases and J by 4 bases. CDR1 and CDR2 from the germline V gene are SEHNR and FQNEAQ (reference sequence). The CDR3 consists of 15 residues. The CDR3 nucleotides are TGTGCCAGCAGCGAAGGGACAGGGATCTCCTATGGCTACACCTTC. Translating gives CASSEGTGISYGYTF. The variable domain in full, completed from reference TRBV7-9 and TRBJ1-2, reads DTGVSQNPRHKITKRGQNVTFRCDPISEHNRLYWYRQTLGQGPEFLTYFQNEAQLEKSRLLSDRFSAERPKGSFSTLEIQRTEQGDSAMYLCASSEGTGISYGYTFGSGTRLTVV.

This chain uses TRBV9 with TRBJ2-2; a possible D gene is TRBD2 (6 bases). V was clipped by 4 bases and J by 11 bases, with 15 bases between them. The CDR3 is 13 residues long. CDR1 is SGDLS, CDR2 YYNGEE, per germline. The CDR3 DNA follows: TGTGCCAGCAGCCGGCGGCGGGACTCCGAGCTGTTTTTT. Protein product: CASSRRRDSELFF.

V and J are TRBV6-1 and TRBJ1-5; D not resolved. Germline lookup yields CDR1 MNHNS and CDR2 SASEGT. Trimming removed 5 bases from V and 5 bases from J, with 10 bases in between. This CDR3 is 13 amino acids long. The CDR3 loop is CASSQAGDQPQHF. CDR3 nucleotide sequence: TGTGCCAGCAGTCAGGCAGGCGATCAGCCCCAGCATTTT.

The J gene is TRBJ1-1, the V gene TRBV28; tentative D call: TRBD1 (6 bases). There are 12 residues in the CDR3. V was trimmed by 6 bases and J by 8 bases, leaving 13 bases between them. The germline V gene encodes CDR1 MDHEN and CDR2 SYDVKM. DNA of the CDR3: TGTGCCAGCAGGATACAGGGTACCGAAGCTTTCTTT. Amino acids: CASRIQGTEAFF.

The rearrangement uses TRBV11-2 and TRBJ1-4, with unresolved D. Germline CDR1 is SGHAT and CDR2 is FQNNGV. The V and J ends lost 1 base and 6 bases respectively, with 9 bases between them. The CDR3 covers 14 residues. CDR3 bases: TGTGCCAGCAGCTTAGGCGGCAACGATGAAAAACTGTTTTTT. Protein sequence: CASSLGGNDEKLFF.

The chain's CDR3 is CASSFTAGGRETQYF. The CDR3 nucleotides are TGTGCCAGCAGTTTCACGGCAGGGGGCCGGGAGACCCAGTACTTC. The rearrangement joins TRBV28 to TRBJ2-5, with 8 bases matching TRBD1. CDR1 MDHEN and CDR2 SYDVKM come from the germline V gene. The CDR3 spans 15 residues. V was clipped by 3 bases and J by 5 bases; unmatched bases: 8.

This chain joins TRBV19 and TRBJ1-2; D call uncertain. This CDR3 region has 14 residues. Germline V gene lookup returns CDR1 LNHDA and CDR2 SQIVND (reference sequence). Between the trimmed V and J ends, which lost 7 bases and 1 base, there was a span of 13 bases. In nucleotides, the CDR3 is TGTGCCAGTAAGGGAGGATGGGATAACTATGGCTACACCTTC. Translated: CASKGGWDNYGYTF.

V gene TRBV15 combines with J gene TRBJ2-3; D unclear. Germline CDR1 and CDR2: LNHNV and YYDKDF (reference sequence). This CDR3 spans 14 amino acids. The V end was cut by 8 bases, the J end by 1 base, with 13 bases between. CDR3 in DNA: TGTGCCACCGGTCCAAGAGCCGGCACAGATACGCAGTATTTT. Translation gives CATGPRAGTDTQYF.

This clone was seen a handful of times. The chain carries TRBV27 and TRBJ1-1; D is ambiguous. Trimming removed 2 bases at V and 3 bases at J, with 7 bases between. This CDR3 region has 13 residues. CDR1 and CDR2 from the germline V gene are MNHEY and SMNVEV (reference sequence). As DNA, the CDR3 is TGTGCCAGCAGTTTAAAGATCGACACTGAAGCTTTCTTT. Translating it yields CASSLKIDTEAFF.

The chain recombines TRBV7-9 with TRBJ2-1, with 14 nucleotides matching TRBD2. Germline V gene data show CDR1 as SEHNR and CDR2 as FQNEAQ (reference sequence). The CDR3 runs to 16 residues. Trimming took 4 bases from V and 6 from J; bases not matched to a gene: 5. For the CDR3, the DNA is TGTGCCAGCAGCTCCGGGACTAGCGGGGGTTTCAATGAGCAGTTCTTC. The encoded protein is CASSSGTSGGFNEQFF.

The rearrangement joins TRBV6-1 to TRBJ1-5, with D tentatively TRBD1 (5 bases). The CDR3 contains 15 residues. The V end lost 5 bases, the J end lost 11 bases, and 22 bases lay between the germline ends. CDR1 and CDR2 from the germline V gene are MNHNS and SASEGT. CDR3 amino acids: CASSRGQDTFGSQHF. CDR3 sequence (DNA): TGTGCCAGCAGTAGGGGTCAGGACACCTTCGGGTCCCAGCATTTT.

This chain uses TRBV28 with TRBJ2-7; possibly TRBD1 or TRBD2 for D (5 bases each). V dropped 6 bases and J dropped 10 bases, with 25 bases sitting between them. There are 15 residues in the CDR3. Looked up from germline, CDR1 is MDHEN and CDR2 is SYDVKM. The CDR3 protein is CASSQTQGLALIQYF. CDR3 sequence (DNA): TGTGCCAGCAGCCAAACCCAGGGTCTAGCACTTATCCAGTACTTC.

A single count supports this clone. The chain uses TRBV7-2 and TRBJ2-3, with a tentative D call TRBD2 (6 bases). V shed 10 bases and J shed 4 bases, with 15 bases lying between them. Germline V lookup: CDR1 SGHTA, CDR2 FQGNSA. The CDR3 consists of 13 residues. In nucleotides, the CDR3 is TGTGCCACCTTTGCGGGGCGAGCAGATACGCAGTATTTT. It encodes CATFAGRADTQYF. Combining the CDR3 with reference TRBV7-2 and TRBJ2-3 gives the whole variable domain GAGVSQSPSNKVTEKGKDVELRCDPISGHTALYWYRQSLGQGLEFLIYFQGNSAPDKSGLPSDRFSAERTGGSVSTLTIQRTQQEDSAVYLCATFAGRADTQYFGPGTRLTVL.

This chain uses TRBV2 with TRBJ2-1; the D gene is possibly TRBD2 (7 bases). Deletions cut 5 bases from V and 12 bases from J, with 26 bases between. This CDR3 comprises 16 residues. The germline CDR1 and CDR2 sequences are SNHLY and FYNNEI. CDR3 in amino acids: CASSMGGATRGEGQFF. The CDR3 region has the DNA TGTGCCAGCAGTATGGGGGGGGCTACGAGAGGGGAGGGGCAGTTCTTC.

The genes are TRBV28 and TRBJ2-2; D may be TRBD1 (5 bases). Germline V gene lookup returns CDR1 MDHEN and CDR2 SYDVKM. This CDR3 has 16 amino acids. V lost 5 bases and J 0 bases, leaving 13 bases between the germline ends. CDR3 coding DNA: TGTGCCAGCAGTAAGCCGGACATCTCGAACACCGGGGAGCTGTTTTTT. This translates into CASSKPDISNTGELFF.